This passage covers 29 T cell receptor beta chains from one sample sequenced in a study of blood T cell repertoires in COVID-19. Profiled with immunoSEQ multiplex PCR; TCRdb holds only in-frame clones, not every one. The sample comprises approximately 260,000 clones, about 86% of which are singletons, and around 3.5% rests with the top ten. The specimen sequenced was PBMCs or T cells enriched from blood (not recorded which). The source of these receptors is a man in his fifties or sixties who had recovered from COVID-19.

As for this clone: At one boundary the junction diverges from the germline segment, which might be a read error. The chain couples TRBV7-7 to TRBJ2-5; D uncertain. The length of the CDR3 is 14 residues. Per the germline V gene, CDR1 is SSHAT and CDR2 is FNYEAQ (reference sequence). CDR3 sequence: CASSSAAAWETQYF. The DNA of the CDR3 is TGTGCTAGCAGCAGCGCCGCCGCTTGGGAGACCCAGTACTTC.

The chain couples TRBV3-1 (or the pseudogene TRBV3-2) to TRBJ1-1; D gene ambiguous. Between the trimmed V and J ends, which lost 0 bases and 11 bases, there was a span of 13 bases. The germline CDR1 and CDR2 sequences are LGHDT and YNNKEL (reference sequence). This CDR3 has 13 amino acids. The CDR3 loop is CASSQDPGLQAFF. The CDR3 bases are TGTGCCAGCAGCCAAGATCCCGGACTCCAGGCTTTCTTT.

The chain links TRBV11-3 to TRBJ1-1, with a tentative D call TRBD1 (5 bases). Germline loops: CDR1 SGHNT, CDR2 YENEEA. With 8 bases removed from V and 4 bases from J, the gap between germline ends came to 29 bases. The CDR3 length is 18 residues. CDR3 sequence (DNA): TGTGCCAGCTCTCAAGGGTTTTCGCAGGGCGCGGTGGGCACTGAAGCTTTCTTT. Translation: CASSQGFSQGAVGTEAFF. Using reference TRBV11-3 and TRBJ1-1 for the parts outside the CDR3, the full variable domain is EAGVVQSPRYKIIEKKQPVAFWCNPISGHNTLYWYLQNLGQGPELLIRYENEEAVDDSQLPKDRFSAERLKGVDSTLKIQPAELGDSAVYLCASSQGFSQGAVGTEAFFGQGTRLTVV.

The count of this clone is one. CDR3 sequence: CATAAGTGRSNEQFF. DNA for the CDR3: TGTGCCACCGCAGCGGGGACAGGCCGGTCAAATGAGCAGTTCTTC. The chain couples TRBV24-1 to TRBJ2-1, with TRBD1 as a possible D gene (8 bases). The V end lost 9 bases, the J end lost 7 bases, and 21 bases lay between the germline ends. This CDR3 is 15 amino acids long. Per germline, CDR1 KGHDR and CDR2 SFDVKD.

The genes are TRBV6-6 and TRBJ1-1, with 8 bases identical to TRBD1. CDR3 size: 14 residues. With V trimmed by 2 bases and J by 6 bases, 5 bases remained unmatched. Germline CDR1 reads MNHNY; CDR2 reads SVGAGI (reference sequence). CDR3 loop: CASSYPEQGAEAFF. In nucleotides, the CDR3 is TGTGCCAGCAGTTACCCCGAACAGGGGGCTGAAGCTTTCTTT.

This clone was detected once. The chain is built from TRBV28 and TRBJ2-7; 7 bases are shared with TRBD2. CDR3 length: 15 amino acids. Trimming cost V 5 bases and J 3 bases; bases outside gene matches: 10. Germline loops: CDR1 MDHEN, CDR2 SYDVKM. CDR3 DNA sequence: TGTGCCAGCAGTCCAGGGCTGCGGGGGATCTACGAGCAGTACTTC. This gives the protein CASSPGLRGIYEQYF.

The chain carries TRBV7-2 and TRBJ1-1; D call uncertain. The CDR3 runs 14 residues. Trimming cost V 1 base and J 4 bases, with 10 bases left between them. CDR1 and CDR2 (germline): SGHTA, FQGNSA. The CDR3 DNA reads TGTGCCAGCAGCTTAGATTGGGGAGGCACTGAAGCTTTCTTT. Encoded protein: CASSLDWGGTEAFF.

Only one count was recorded for this clone. This chain uses TRBV11-2 with TRBJ1-1; 9 bases match TRBD1. CDR3 length: 14 amino acids. The V and J ends lost 3 bases and 7 bases, in that order; junction bases with no gene match: 6. Germline CDR1 SGHAT, CDR2 FQNNGV. The CDR3 sequence: CASSFNDRGSEAFF. DNA of the CDR3: TGTGCCAGCAGCTTCAATGACAGGGGGAGTGAAGCTTTCTTT.

This chain links TRBV10-2 with TRBJ2-7; 8 bases are a match to TRBD1. The CDR3 loop spans 13 amino acids. Germline trimming cut 4 bases from V and 4 bases from J; bases unmatched to any gene: 3. Germline values: CDR1 WSHSY, CDR2 SAAADI. The CDR3: CASSVRTGYEQYF. The CDR3 nucleotides are TGCGCCAGCAGTGTACGGACAGGGTACGAGCAGTACTTC.

The genes are TRBV7-9 and TRBJ2-1, with TRBD2 matching over 11 bases. The CDR3 has 17 residues. Germline V gene data show CDR1 as SEHNR and CDR2 as FQNEAQ (reference sequence). J lost 4 bases, V lost 0 bases, and 5 bases had no gene match. CDR3 in amino acids: CASSLASGRAKYNEQFF. In DNA form, the CDR3 reads TGTGCCAGCAGCTTAGCTAGCGGGAGGGCGAAATACAATGAGCAGTTCTTC.

CDR3 protein: CASRKREAEVEQFF. In DNA form, the CDR3 reads TGTGCCAGCAGAAAGCGGGAGGCCGAAGTAGAGCAGTTCTTC. The V and J genes are TRBV3-1 (or the pseudogene TRBV3-2) and TRBJ2-1; TRBD2 matches 9 bases. Per germline, CDR1 LGHDT and CDR2 YNNKEL (reference sequence). The CDR3 has 14 amino acids. J gave up 10 bases and V 6 bases, and 10 bases lay outside the gene matches.

V is TRBV5-5 and J is TRBJ2-7; 9 nucleotides agree with TRBD1. The CDR3 extends over 16 amino acids. Per germline, CDR1 SGHKS and CDR2 YYEKEE (reference sequence). The J segment lost 0 bases and the V segment lost 5 bases, leaving 9 bases of the junction unmatched. The CDR3 sequence: CASSSSGTGNSYEQYF. In DNA form, the CDR3 reads TGTGCCAGCAGTTCCTCGGGGACAGGGAACTCCTACGAGCAGTACTTC.

This chain uses TRBV13 with TRBJ2-1, with a tentative D call TRBD2 (7 bases). Germline CDR1 reads PRHDT; CDR2 reads FYEKMQ (reference sequence). The CDR3 is 20 residues long. Trimming took 7 bases from V and 8 from J, leaving 36 bases between them. DNA for the CDR3: TGTGCCAGCACAGCAGCCCGGACTACCTTGGGGCATACGGGGGGCCATGAGCAGTTCTTC. It specifies CASTAARTTLGHTGGHEQFF.

The gene calls are TRBV6-2 or TRBV6-3 and TRBJ2-7; D might be TRBD2 (6 bases). CDR1 is MNHEY, CDR2 SVGEGT, per germline. V lost 4 bases, J lost 7 bases, and 14 bases lay in between. The CDR3 runs to 13 residues. CDR3: CASSWGGEGEQYF. In DNA, the CDR3 is TGTGCCAGCAGTTGGGGCGGGGAAGGGGAGCAGTACTTC.

The V and J genes are TRBV7-2 and TRBJ2-3, with 9 positions matching TRBD1. Looked up from germline, CDR1 is SGHTA and CDR2 is FQGNSA. V gave up 7 bases and J gave up 4 bases; unmatched junction bases: 6. The CDR3 is 14 amino acids. CDR3 bases: TGTGCCAGCAATCGGGACAGGGAGGCAGATACGCAGTATTTT. Its translation: CASNRDREADTQYF.

The chain links TRBV19 to TRBJ2-7, with TRBD1 matching 8 bases. The ends lost 5 bases at V and 3 bases at J; junction bases unmatched: 6. There are 14 residues in the CDR3. Germline-derived CDR1 and CDR2 are LNHDA and SQIVND (reference sequence). In nucleotides, the CDR3 is TGTGCCAGTAGTGGGACAGGCCTCCTCTACGAGCAGTACTTC. As protein: CASSGTGLLYEQYF.

The chain employs TRBV6-1 and TRBJ2-7; D gene unclear. The germline V gene encodes CDR1 MNHNS and CDR2 SASEGT. The CDR3 covers 12 residues. Trimming removed 3 bases from V and 8 bases from J, with 11 bases in between. The CDR3 region is CASSDVGFQQYF. The CDR3 DNA sequence: TGTGCCAGCAGTGATGTCGGGTTCCAGCAGTACTTC.

Notes on this clone: Germline is not matched at one junction end, which may reflect a read error. The chain links TRBV5-6 to TRBJ1-5, with 11 nucleotides matching TRBD1. CDR3 length: 16 amino acids. The V gene's germline CDR1 is SGHDT and CDR2 YYEEEE. This chain's CDR3 is CASSLGQGDSNQPQHF. The CDR3 nucleotides are TGTGCCAGCAGTTTGGGACAGGGGGATAGCAATCAGCCCCAGCATTTT.

V usage is TRBV29-1 and J usage is TRBJ1-2, with 9 bases identical to TRBD1. Trimming cost V 6 bases and J 8 bases; bases outside gene matches: 1. This CDR3 is built from 10 residues. Germline lookup yields CDR1 SQVTM and CDR2 ANQGSEA. The CDR3: CSVGQGGYTF. In nucleotides, the CDR3 is TGCAGCGTCGGACAGGGGGGCTACACCTTC. The full variable domain, with the rest looked up from reference TRBV29-1 and TRBJ1-2, is SAVISQKPSRDICQRGTSLTIQCQVDSQVTMMFWYRQQPGQSLTLIATANQGSEATYESGFVIDKFPISRPNLTFSTLTVSNMSPEDSSIYLCSVGQGGYTFGSGTRLTVV.

The chain joins TRBV4-3 to TRBJ2-1; D possibly corresponds to TRBD2 (6 bases). This CDR3 is 16 amino acids long. The germline CDR1 and CDR2 sequences are LGHNA and YSLEER. The ends were cut back, 0 bases at V and 8 bases at J, with 17 bases in the middle. CDR3 amino acids: CASSQDRLEGLDEQFF. The CDR3 DNA reads as TGCGCCAGCAGCCAAGATAGGTTAGAGGGACTCGATGAGCAGTTCTTC.

In its sample, this clone was seen a few times. The chain employs TRBV7-2 and TRBJ1-6; TRBD1 matches at 7 bases. Germline loops: CDR1 SGHTA, CDR2 FQGNSA. The V and J ends lost 4 bases and 7 bases, in that order; junction bases with no gene match: 13. The CDR3 extends over 17 amino acids. The DNA for the CDR3 is TGTGCCAGCAGCTCGAGACGACAGGGAAATGTAAATTCACCCCTCCACTTT. This gives the protein CASSSRRQGNVNSPLHF. Filled out from reference TRBV7-2 and TRBJ1-6, the complete variable domain reads GAGVSQSPSNKVTEKGKDVELRCDPISGHTALYWYRQSLGQGLEFLIYFQGNSAPDKSGLPSDRFSAERTGGSVSTLTIQRTQQEDSAVYLCASSSRRQGNVNSPLHFGNGTRLTVT.

The chain combines TRBV7-2 with TRBJ2-7, with D possibly being TRBD1 (5 bases). This CDR3 spans 16 amino acids. Trimming cost V 4 bases and J 1 base, with 17 bases left between them. Per germline, CDR1 SGHTA and CDR2 FQGNSA. The CDR3: CASSSRVMGPSYEQYF. CDR3 nucleotides: TGTGCCAGCAGCTCCCGAGTAATGGGGCCTTCCTACGAGCAGTACTTC. The variable domain in full, completed from reference TRBV7-2 and TRBJ2-7, reads GAGVSQSPSNKVTEKGKDVELRCDPISGHTALYWYRQSLGQGLEFLIYFQGNSAPDKSGLPSDRFSAERTGGSVSTLTIQRTQQEDSAVYLCASSSRVMGPSYEQYFGPGTRLTVT.

This clone has more than one count but fewer than ten. The CDR3 DNA is TGTGCCAGCAGTTTGAACAGGGTCCGTCGTAATTCACCCCTCCACTTT. Amino acid sequence: CASSLNRVRRNSPLHF. The V and J genes are TRBV27 and TRBJ1-6; a possible D gene is TRBD1 (6 bases). Trimming left V 3 bases short and J 6 bases short, with 15 bases between. This CDR3 has 16 residues. Per germline, CDR1 MNHEY and CDR2 SMNVEV (reference sequence).

The chain combines TRBV6-5 with TRBJ2-1; D perhaps matches TRBD2 (6 bases). Trimming shortened V by 8 bases and J by 0 bases, and 11 bases separated the two germline ends. CDR3 size: 14 residues. Germline-derived CDR1 and CDR2 are MNHEY and SVGAGI. CDR3 residues: CASVGRFSYNEQFF. The DNA for the CDR3 is TGTGCCAGCGTCGGGAGATTCTCCTACAATGAGCAGTTCTTC.

J is TRBJ2-2 and V is TRBV6-5, with 10 bases aligning to TRBD2. Trimming took 8 bases from V and 5 from J; bases not matched to a gene: 8. From germline, CDR1 is MNHEY and CDR2 SVGAGI. The length of the CDR3 is 15 residues. CDR3 in DNA: TGTGCCAGCGCAGTCCAAGCGGGGGGGACCGGGGAGCTGTTTTTT. This sequence encodes CASAVQAGGTGELFF.

The CDR3 nucleotides read TGTGCCAGCAATAAGGGACTAATTTCCTACGAGCAGTACTTC. Translated, it gives CASNKGLISYEQYF. This chain uses TRBV28 with TRBJ2-7; TRBD2 matches at 7 bases. CDR3 length equals 14 residues. Looked up from germline, CDR1 is MDHEN and CDR2 is SYDVKM. V gave up 7 bases and J gave up 1 base; unmatched junction bases: 7.

This chain links TRBV6-4 with TRBJ1-6; 8 bases line up with TRBD1. There are 15 residues in the CDR3. V was clipped by 3 bases and J by 5 bases; unmatched bases: 3. Germline-derived CDR1 and CDR2 are MRHNA and SNTAGT. The CDR3 spells CASSDRQGNNSPLHF. The CDR3 DNA follows: TGTGCCAGCAGTGATAGACAGGGGAATAATTCACCCCTCCACTTT.

This clone appeared many times. The J gene is TRBJ2-7, the V gene TRBV5-1, with 13 positions matching TRBD2. The length of the CDR3 is 16 residues. Trimming cost V 2 bases and J 7 bases; bases outside gene matches: 9. Germline V lookup: CDR1 SGHRS, CDR2 YFSETQ. The CDR3 sequence is CASSFYGLAGVGEQYF. The CDR3 DNA sequence: TGCGCCAGCAGCTTCTATGGACTAGCGGGAGTAGGGGAGCAGTACTTC.

The rearrangement joins TRBV24-1 to TRBJ2-1; 9 nucleotides align to TRBD1. The CDR3 contains 17 residues. Germline CDR1 KGHDR, CDR2 SFDVKD. V gave up 4 bases and J gave up 5 bases; unmatched junction bases: 11. The CDR3 sequence is CATSDQLPGQGHNEQFF. DNA of the CDR3: TGTGCCACCAGTGACCAGCTGCCGGGACAGGGACACAATGAGCAGTTCTTC.